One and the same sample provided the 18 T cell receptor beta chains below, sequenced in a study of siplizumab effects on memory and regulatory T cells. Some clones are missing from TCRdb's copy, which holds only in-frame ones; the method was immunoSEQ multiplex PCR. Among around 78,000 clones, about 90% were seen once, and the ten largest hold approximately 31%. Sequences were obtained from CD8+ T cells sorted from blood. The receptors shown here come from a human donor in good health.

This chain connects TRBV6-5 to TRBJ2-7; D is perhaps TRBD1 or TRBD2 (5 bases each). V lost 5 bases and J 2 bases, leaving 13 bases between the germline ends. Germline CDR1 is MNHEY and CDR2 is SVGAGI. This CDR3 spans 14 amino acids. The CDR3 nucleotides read TGTGCCAGCAGTATCGGGACGGATACCTACGAGCAGTACTTC. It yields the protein CASSIGTDTYEQYF.

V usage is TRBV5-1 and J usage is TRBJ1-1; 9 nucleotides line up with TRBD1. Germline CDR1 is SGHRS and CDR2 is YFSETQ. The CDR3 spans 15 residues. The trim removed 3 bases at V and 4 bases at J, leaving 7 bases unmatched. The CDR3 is CASSWGQGRGTEAFF. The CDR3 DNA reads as TGCGCCAGCAGCTGGGGACAGGGAAGAGGCACTGAAGCTTTCTTT.

CDR3 in amino acids: CASSLATSGGIEQYF. CDR3 nucleotides: TGTGCCAGCAGCTTGGCGACTAGCGGGGGCATCGAGCAGTACTTC. The chain combines TRBV5-4 with TRBJ2-7, with 12 bases fitting TRBD2. After removal of 0 bases from V and 6 bases from J, the junction contained 4 bases not matched to a gene. Looked up from germline, CDR1 is SGHNT and CDR2 is YYREEE (reference sequence). The CDR3 extends over 15 amino acids. Combining the CDR3 with reference TRBV5-4 and TRBJ2-7 gives the whole variable domain ETGVTQSPTHLIKTRGQQVTLRCSSQSGHNTVSWYQQALGQGPQFIFQYYREEENGRGNFPPRFSGLQFPNYSSELNVNALELDDSALYLCASSLATSGGIEQYFGPGTRLTVT.

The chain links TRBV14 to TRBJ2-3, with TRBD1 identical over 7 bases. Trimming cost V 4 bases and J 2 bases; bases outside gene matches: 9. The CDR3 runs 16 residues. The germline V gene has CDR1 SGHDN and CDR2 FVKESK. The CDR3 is CASSLNRGPSTDTQYF. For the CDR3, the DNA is TGTGCCAGCAGCCTCAACAGGGGTCCCTCCACAGATACGCAGTATTTT.

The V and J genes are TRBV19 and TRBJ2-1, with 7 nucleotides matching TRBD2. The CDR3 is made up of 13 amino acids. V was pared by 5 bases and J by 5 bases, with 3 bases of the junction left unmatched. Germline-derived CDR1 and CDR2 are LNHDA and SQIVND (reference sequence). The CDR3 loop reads CASSFGTNNEQFF. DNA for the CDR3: TGTGCCAGTAGTTTCGGGACTAACAATGAGCAGTTCTTC.

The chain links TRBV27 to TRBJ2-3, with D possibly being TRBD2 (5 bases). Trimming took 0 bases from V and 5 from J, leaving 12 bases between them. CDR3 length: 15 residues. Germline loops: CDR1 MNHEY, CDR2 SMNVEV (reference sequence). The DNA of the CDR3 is TGTGCCAGCAGTTTATCGGCGGCTGGAGGAGATACGCAGTATTTT. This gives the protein CASSLSAAGGDTQYF.

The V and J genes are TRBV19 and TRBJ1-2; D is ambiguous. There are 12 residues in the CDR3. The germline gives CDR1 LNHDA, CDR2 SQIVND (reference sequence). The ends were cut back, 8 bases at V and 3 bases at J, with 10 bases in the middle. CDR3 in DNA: TGTGCCAGTTATCATTTCGACTATGGCTACACCTTC. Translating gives CASYHFDYGYTF.

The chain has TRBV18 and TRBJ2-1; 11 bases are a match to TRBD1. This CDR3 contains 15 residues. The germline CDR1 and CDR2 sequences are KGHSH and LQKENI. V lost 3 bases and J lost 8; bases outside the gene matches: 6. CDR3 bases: TGTGCCAGCTCACCCGGGACAGGGGGTATTGATGAGCAGTTCTTC. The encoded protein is CASSPGTGGIDEQFF.

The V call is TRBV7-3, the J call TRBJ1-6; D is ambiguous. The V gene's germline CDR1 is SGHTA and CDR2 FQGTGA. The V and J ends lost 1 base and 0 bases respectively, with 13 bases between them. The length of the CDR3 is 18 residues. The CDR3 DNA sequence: TGTGCCAGCAGCTTAAGGGAGAACTCGAACTCCTATAATTCACCCCTCCACTTT. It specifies CASSLRENSNSYNSPLHF.

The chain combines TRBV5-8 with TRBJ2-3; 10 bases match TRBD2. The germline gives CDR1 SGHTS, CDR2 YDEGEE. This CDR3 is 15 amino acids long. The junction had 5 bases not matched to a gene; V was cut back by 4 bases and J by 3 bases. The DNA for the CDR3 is TGTGCCAGCAGCCCCACTAGCGGGATTACAGATACGCAGTATTTT. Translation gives CASSPTSGITDTQYF.

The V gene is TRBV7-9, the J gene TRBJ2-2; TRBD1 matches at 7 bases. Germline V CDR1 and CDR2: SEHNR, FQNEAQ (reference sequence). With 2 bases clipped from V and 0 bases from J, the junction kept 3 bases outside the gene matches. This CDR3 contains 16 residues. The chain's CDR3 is CASSLRDSANTGELFF. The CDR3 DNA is TGTGCCAGCAGCTTAAGGGACAGCGCGAACACCGGGGAGCTGTTTTTT.

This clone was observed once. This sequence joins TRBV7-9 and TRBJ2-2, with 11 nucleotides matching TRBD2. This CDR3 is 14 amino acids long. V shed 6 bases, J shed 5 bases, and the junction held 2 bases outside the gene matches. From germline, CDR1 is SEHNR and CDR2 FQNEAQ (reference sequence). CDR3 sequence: CASSWTSGTGELFF. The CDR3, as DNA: TGTGCCAGCAGTTGGACTAGCGGGACCGGGGAGCTGTTTTTT.

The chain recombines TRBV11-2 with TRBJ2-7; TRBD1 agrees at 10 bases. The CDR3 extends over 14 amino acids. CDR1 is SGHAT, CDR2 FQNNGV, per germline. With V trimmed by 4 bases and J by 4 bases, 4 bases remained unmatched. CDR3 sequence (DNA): TGTGCCAGCAGCTGGGGACAGGGGACGTACGAGCAGTACTTC. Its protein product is CASSWGQGTYEQYF.

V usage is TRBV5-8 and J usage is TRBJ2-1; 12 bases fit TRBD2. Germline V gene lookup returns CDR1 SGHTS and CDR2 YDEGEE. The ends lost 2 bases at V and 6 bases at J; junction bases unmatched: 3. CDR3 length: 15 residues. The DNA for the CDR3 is TGTGCCAGCAGCTTCGGACTAGCGGGATTCAATGAGCAGTTCTTC. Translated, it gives CASSFGLAGFNEQFF.

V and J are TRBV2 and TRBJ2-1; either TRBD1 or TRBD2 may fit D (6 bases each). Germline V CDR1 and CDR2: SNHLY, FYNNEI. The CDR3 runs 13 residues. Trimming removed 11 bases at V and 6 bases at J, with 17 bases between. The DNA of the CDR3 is TGTGCCGGAAGACTAGAAGGGGGCAATGAGCAGTTCTTC. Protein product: CAGRLEGGNEQFF.

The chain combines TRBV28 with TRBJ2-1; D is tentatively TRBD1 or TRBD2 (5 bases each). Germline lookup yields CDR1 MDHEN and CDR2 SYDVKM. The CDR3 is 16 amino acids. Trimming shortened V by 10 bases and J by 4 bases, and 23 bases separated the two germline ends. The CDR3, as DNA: TGTGCCACAAAGACATCCGGGGCCCCTTCTTACAATGAGCAGTTCTTC. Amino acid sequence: CATKTSGAPSYNEQFF.

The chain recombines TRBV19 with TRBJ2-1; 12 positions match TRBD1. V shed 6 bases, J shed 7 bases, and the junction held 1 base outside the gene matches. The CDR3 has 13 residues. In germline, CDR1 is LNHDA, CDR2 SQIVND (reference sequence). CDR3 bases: TGTGCCAGTAGGGGACAGGGGGCAAATGAGCAGTTCTTC. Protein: CASRGQGANEQFF.

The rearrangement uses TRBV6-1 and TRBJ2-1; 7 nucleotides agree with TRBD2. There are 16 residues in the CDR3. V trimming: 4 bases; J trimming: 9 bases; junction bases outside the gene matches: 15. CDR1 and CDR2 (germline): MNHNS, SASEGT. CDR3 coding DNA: TGTGCCAGCAGTGTCTCAACTAGCGCCCTCGGGGGTGAGCAGTTCTTC. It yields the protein CASSVSTSALGGEQFF.